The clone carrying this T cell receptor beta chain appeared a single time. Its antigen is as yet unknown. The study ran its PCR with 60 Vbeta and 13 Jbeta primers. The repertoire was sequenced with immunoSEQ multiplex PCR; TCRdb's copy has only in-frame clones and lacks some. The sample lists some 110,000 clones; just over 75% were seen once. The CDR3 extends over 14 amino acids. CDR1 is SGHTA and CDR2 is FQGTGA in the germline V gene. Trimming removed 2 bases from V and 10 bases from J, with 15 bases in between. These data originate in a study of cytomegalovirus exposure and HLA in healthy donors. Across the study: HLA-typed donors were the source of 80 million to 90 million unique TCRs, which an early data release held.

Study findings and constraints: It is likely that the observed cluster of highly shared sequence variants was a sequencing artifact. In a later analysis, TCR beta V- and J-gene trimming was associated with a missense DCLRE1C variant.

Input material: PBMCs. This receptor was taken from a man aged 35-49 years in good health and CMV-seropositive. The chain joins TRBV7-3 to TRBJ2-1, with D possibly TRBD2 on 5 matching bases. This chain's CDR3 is CASSLGLANSEQFF. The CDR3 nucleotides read TGTGCCAGCAGCTTAGGGCTAGCCAACTCAGAGCAGTTCTTC.